This is a list of T cell receptor beta chains from one sample in a study of post-analysis software for immune sequencing data. TCRdb reanalysed the PCR reads using MiXCR and keeps one entry per CDR3 protein. The sample shows over 700,000 distinct CDR3 sequences, roughly 27% of them seen only once. Input material: blood. The receptors shown here come from a girl aged 5 to 17 with multiple sclerosis. Both conserved end residues are part of each CDR3. A D gene is named only where the DNA matches it firmly. The size entry is marked missing in some rows and otherwise reads once, few, many or a size class.

clone_size j_call v_call d_call cdr3_nt cdr3_aa
- TRBJ2-3 TRBV24-1 - TGTGCCACCAGTGTCGCAGGGGATACGCAGTATTTT CATSVAGDTQYF
- TRBJ2-3 TRBV7-2 TRBD2 TGTGCCAGCAGCTTAGCGGGGACTAGCGCAGATACGCAGTATTTT CASSLAGTSADTQYF
once TRBJ2-1 TRBV29-1 TRBD2 TGCAGCGTCACGAAGCGGGAGGGCCGAGGGAATGGGCAGTTCTTC CSVTKREGRGNGQFF
- TRBJ1-5 TRBV6-5 - TGTGCCAGCAGAGCTGGGAGGCAGGAGAATCAGCCCCAGCATTTT CASRAGRQENQPQHF
few TRBJ2-1 TRBV6-2/TRBV6-3 - TGTGCCAGCAGGCGCCCAGGGGTTATTAGGTTCAATGAGCAGTTCTTC CASRRPGVIRFNEQFF
- TRBJ1-6 TRBV11-1 TRBD1 TGTGCCAGCAGCTTAATCGCGGCAGGGGGTTATTCACCCCTCCACTTT CASSLIAAGGYSPLHF
- TRBJ1-2 TRBV5-5 - TGTGCCAGCAGCCGGTTGGGGGGGTTTGGCTACACCTTC CASSRLGGFGYTF
- TRBJ1-2 TRBV29-1 - TGCAGCGCATTAGGGGGGTCGGTCGATGGCTACACCTTC CSALGGSVDGYTF
few TRBJ1-6 TRBV7-2 - TGTGCCAGCAGCTTAGAAGGCCGGCCGTCACCCCTCCACTTT CASSLEGRPSPLHF
few TRBJ2-1 TRBV9 TRBD2 TGTGCCAGCAGCGCGCGGGGAGGGGCCTACAATGAGCAGTTCTTC CASSARGGAYNEQFF
- TRBJ2-7 TRBV27 - TGTGCCGGCAGTTTAGGGCACTCGGGAATCCACGAGCAGTACTTC CAGSLGHSGIHEQYF
many TRBJ2-1 TRBV15 - TGTGCCACCAGCAGACACGTGAACAATGAGCAGTTCTTC CATSRHVNNEQFF
- TRBJ2-5 TRBV5-1 - TGCGCCAGCAGCCTTGCCCTTTGGAGGGATGAGCAGTACTTC CASSLALWRDEQYF
- TRBJ2-7 TRBV5-1 TRBD1 TGCGCCAGCAGCAGTGGCAGGGGGCGCGAGGCCTACGAGCAGTACTTC CASSSGRGREAYEQYF
few TRBJ1-2 TRBV5-1 - TGCGCCAGCAGCTTGGTTGGGTCGGCCTATGGCTACACCTTC CASSLVGSAYGYTF
- TRBJ2-5 TRBV5-1 - TGCGCCAGCAGCCCGGCGGGGTATCAAGAGGCCCAGTACTTC CASSPAGYQEAQYF
- TRBJ2-3 TRBV9 - TGTGCCAGCAGCGTAGTGAGGGCGGTAGATACGCAGTATTTT CASSVVRAVDTQYF
- TRBJ2-1 TRBV12-3/TRBV12-4 TRBD1 TGTGCCAGCAGTTTGGGTCAGGGGGCTTATGAGCAGTTCTTC CASSLGQGAYEQFF
few TRBJ1-4 TRBV7-9 - TGTGCCAGCAGCTTAGTTCCAGGGGCAACTAATGAAAAACTGTTTTTT CASSLVPGATNEKLFF
few TRBJ2-4 TRBV28 - TGTGCCAGCAGAAAACAGTATTCCAAAAACATTCAGTACTTC CASRKQYSKNIQYF
few TRBJ2-7 TRBV20-1 TRBD1 TGCAGTGCTGCGACGGGACAGGGAGGCTCCTACGAGCAGTACTTC CSAATGQGGSYEQYF
many TRBJ2-5 TRBV20-1 TRBD2 TGCAGTGCTAGAGGCGGACTAGTAGTTGAGACCCAGTACTTC CSARGGLVVETQYF
- TRBJ1-5 TRBV5-1 TRBD1 TGCGCCAGCAAAATCGACAGGGATGATCAGCCCCAGCATTTT CASKIDRDDQPQHF
- TRBJ2-5 TRBV9 - TGTGCCAGCAGCGCAGAGGGCAGGGCGCCCGAGACCCAGTACTTC CASSAEGRAPETQYF
few TRBJ1-1 TRBV7-9 - TGTGCCAGCAGCTTAGTGGGGCAAGGAAACACTGAAGCTTTCTTT CASSLVGQGNTEAFF
- TRBJ2-3 TRBV6-6 TRBD2 TGTGCCAGCAGTTACCCCCGGGGGGTCGCCGGAAATACGCAGTATTTT CASSYPRGVAGNTQYF
- TRBJ2-4 TRBV2 - TGTGCCAGCAACCAATCTCCCGTTCAGTACTTC CASNQSPVQYF
- TRBJ2-7 TRBV27 TRBD2 TGTGCCAGCAGTTCCTACCGGACTAGCGGAAAACCCTACGAGCAGTACTTC CASSSYRTSGKPYEQYF
few TRBJ2-6 TRBV7-8 TRBD1 TGTGCCAGCAGCCCCGGACAGGTCTATGGGGGGGCCAACGTCCTGACTTTC CASSPGQVYGGANVLTF
few TRBJ2-1 TRBV20-1 TRBD1 TGCAGCTCGACCGGGACAGGCACCTTGAGCTCCTACAATGAGCAGTTCTTC CSSTGTGTLSSYNEQFF
few TRBJ2-7 TRBV14 TRBD2 TGTGCCAGCAGCCCTCCGGGACTAGCGCCATACGAGCAGTACTTC CASSPPGLAPYEQYF
- TRBJ2-5 TRBV5-8 - TGTGCCAGCAGCTTCCCGGCCCTATTCCAAGAGACCCAGTACTTC CASSFPALFQETQYF
- TRBJ2-7 TRBV6-5 - TGTGCCAGCAGTTACTCGTCAACGTACGAGCAGTACTTC CASSYSSTYEQYF
few TRBJ2-5 TRBV7-9 TRBD1 TGTGCCAGCAGCGGGACAGGGGGCGCGAGGGAGCAGTACTTC CASSGTGGAREQYF
many TRBJ2-1 TRBV10-3 - TGTGCCATCAGTGCAGCAGGGGCAAGCTCCTACAATGAGCAGTTCTTC CAISAAGASSYNEQFF